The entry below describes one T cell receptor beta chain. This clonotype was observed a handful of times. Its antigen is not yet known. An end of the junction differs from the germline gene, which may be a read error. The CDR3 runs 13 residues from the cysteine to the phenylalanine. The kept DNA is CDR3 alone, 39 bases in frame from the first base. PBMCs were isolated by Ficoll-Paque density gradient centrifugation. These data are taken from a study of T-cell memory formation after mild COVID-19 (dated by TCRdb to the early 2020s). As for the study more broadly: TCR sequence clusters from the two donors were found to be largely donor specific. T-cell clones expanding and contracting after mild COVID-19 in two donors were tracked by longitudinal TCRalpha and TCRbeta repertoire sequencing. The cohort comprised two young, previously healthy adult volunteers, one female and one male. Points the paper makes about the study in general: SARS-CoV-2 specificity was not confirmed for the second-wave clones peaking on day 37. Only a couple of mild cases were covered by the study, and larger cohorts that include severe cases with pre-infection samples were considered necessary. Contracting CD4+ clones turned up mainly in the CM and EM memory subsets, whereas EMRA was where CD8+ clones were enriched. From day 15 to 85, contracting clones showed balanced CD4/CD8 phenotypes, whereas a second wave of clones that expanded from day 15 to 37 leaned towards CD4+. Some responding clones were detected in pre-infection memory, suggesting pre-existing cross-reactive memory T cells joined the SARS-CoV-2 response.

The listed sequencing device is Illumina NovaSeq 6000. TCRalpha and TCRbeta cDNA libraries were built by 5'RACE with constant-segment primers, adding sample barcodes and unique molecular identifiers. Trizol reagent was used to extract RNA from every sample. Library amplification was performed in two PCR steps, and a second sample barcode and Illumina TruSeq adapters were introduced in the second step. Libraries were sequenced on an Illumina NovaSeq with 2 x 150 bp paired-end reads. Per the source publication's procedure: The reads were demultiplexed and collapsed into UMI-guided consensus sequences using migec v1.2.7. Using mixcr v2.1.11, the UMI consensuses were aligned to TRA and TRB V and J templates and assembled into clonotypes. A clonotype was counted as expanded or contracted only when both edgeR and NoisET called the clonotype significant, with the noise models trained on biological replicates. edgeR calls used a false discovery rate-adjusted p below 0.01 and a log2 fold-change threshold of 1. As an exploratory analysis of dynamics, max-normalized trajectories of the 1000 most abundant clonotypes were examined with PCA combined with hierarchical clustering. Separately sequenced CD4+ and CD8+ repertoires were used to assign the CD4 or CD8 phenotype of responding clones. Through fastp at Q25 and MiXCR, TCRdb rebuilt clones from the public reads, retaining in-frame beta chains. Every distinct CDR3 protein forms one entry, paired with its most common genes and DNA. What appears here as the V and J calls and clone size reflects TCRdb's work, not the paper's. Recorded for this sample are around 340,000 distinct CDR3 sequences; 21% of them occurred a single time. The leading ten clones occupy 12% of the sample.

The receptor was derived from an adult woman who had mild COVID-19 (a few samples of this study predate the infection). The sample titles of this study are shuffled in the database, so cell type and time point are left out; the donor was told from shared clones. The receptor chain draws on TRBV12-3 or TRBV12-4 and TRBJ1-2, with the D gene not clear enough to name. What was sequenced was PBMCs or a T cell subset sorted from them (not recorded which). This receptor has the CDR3 CASSFPGNYGYTF. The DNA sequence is TGTGCCAGTAGTTTCCCGGGAAACTATGGCTACACCTTC.